The entry below describes one T cell receptor beta chain. Sequencing of TCR beta covered CD8+ and CD4+ T cells obtained from blood. The data originate from a study of CD8 T cells in Susac syndrome. This CDR3 region has 16 residues. Trimming removed 4 bases from V and 3 bases from J; junction bases left unmatched: 7. The germline V gene has CDR1 LGHNA and CDR2 YSLEER. Random hexamers primed reverse transcription of roughly 0.5 to 1 ug RNA. TCRdb itself ran the immunoSEQ multiplex PCR reads through MiXCR, one entry per CDR3 protein. The profile shows roughly 80,000 distinct CDR3 sequences, 90% to 95% of them singletons.

The receptor comes from a human donor with multiple sclerosis. The V gene is TRBV4-3, the J gene TRBJ2-3; TRBD2 matches at 10 bases. Sequencing was performed on CD8+ T cells from PBMCs. The CDR3, as DNA: TGCGCCAGCAGCCCCGACCTAGCGGGAGAAACAGATACGCAGTATTTT. The encoded protein is CASSPDLAGETDTQYF.